These T cell receptor beta chains were read from a single sample in a study of response to subunit inactivated influenza vaccine. MiXCR was run by TCRdb on the RT-PCR reads, yielding one entry per CDR3 protein. The data show about 540,000 distinct CDR3 sequences, around 21% seen once. These sequences were also reported in another study, on T cells expressing NK-cell markers.

Sequences were derived from CD4+ T cells sorted from PBMCs, sampled approximately 12 days after vaccination. These receptors originate from a man aged 50 or older who received an inactivated influenza vaccine. CDR3s include the opening cysteine and the closing phenylalanine or tryptophan. Each record gives: J gene, clone size, D gene, V gene, CDR3 DNA, CDR3 protein. A D gene is named only where the DNA matches it firmly. Clone size appears in some rows only: once, few, many, or a class for an expanded clone.

TRBJ2-4,.,.,TRBV6-2/TRBV6-3,TGTGCCAGCAGGACAGGTGCCAAAAACATTCAGTACTTC,CASRTGAKNIQYF
TRBJ2-1,few,TRBD1,TRBV12-3/TRBV12-4,TGTGCCAGCAGGGGTCCTGGCAGGGGGAATGAGCAGTTCTTC,CASRGPGRGNEQFF
TRBJ2-7,few,TRBD1,TRBV7-7,TGTGCTAGCAGCCCGGGACAGTCAGGCGAGCAGTACTTC,CASSPGQSGEQYF
TRBJ2-7,.,TRBD2,TRBV6-4,TGTGCCAGCAGTGACTCCGATGGGGGGGGTTACGAGCAGTACTTC,CASSDSDGGGYEQYF
TRBJ2-1,.,TRBD2,TRBV5-1,TGCGCCAGCAGCGAAAGCGGGAGGGCTTTCCATGAGCAGTTCTTC,CASSESGRAFHEQFF
TRBJ1-2,many,TRBD1,TRBV12-3/TRBV12-4,TGTGCCAGCAGTCGGACAGGGTTTGGCTACACCTTC,CASSRTGFGYTF
TRBJ2-5,many,.,TRBV29-1,TGCAGCGTTGAAGAGGGACCCGAGACCCAGTACTTC,CSVEEGPETQYF
TRBJ2-7,.,TRBD1,TRBV10-3,TGTGCCATCAGAGGACAGGTTTCCTACGAGCAGTACTTC,CAIRGQVSYEQYF
TRBJ1-5,.,.,TRBV2,TGTGCCAGCAGTCGGTCTGCAGGGCGGCAGCCCCAGCATTTT,CASSRSAGRQPQHF
TRBJ2-3,many,.,TRBV29-1,TGCAGCGTCCGAAACCCCGTCCCAGATACGCAGTATTTT,CSVRNPVPDTQYF
TRBJ2-7,.,TRBD2,TRBV6-5,TGTGCCAGCAGTTACTCGACGGGGGGGAGCTCCTACGAGCAGTACTTC,CASSYSTGGSSYEQYF